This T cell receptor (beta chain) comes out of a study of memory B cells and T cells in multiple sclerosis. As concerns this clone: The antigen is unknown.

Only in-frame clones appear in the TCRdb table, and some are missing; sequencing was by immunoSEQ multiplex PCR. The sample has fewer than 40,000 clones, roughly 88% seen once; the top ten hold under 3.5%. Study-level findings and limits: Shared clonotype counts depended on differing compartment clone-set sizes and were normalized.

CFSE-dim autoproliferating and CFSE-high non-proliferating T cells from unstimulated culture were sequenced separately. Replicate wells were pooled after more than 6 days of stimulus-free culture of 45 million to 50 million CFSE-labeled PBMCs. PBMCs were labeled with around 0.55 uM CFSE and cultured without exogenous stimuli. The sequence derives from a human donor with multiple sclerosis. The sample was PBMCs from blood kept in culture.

The CDR3 DNA is TGTGCCACCTCAGGGGGGTACGAGCAGTACTTC. Amino acids: CATSGGYEQYF. The chain couples TRBV19 to TRBJ2-7; D is perhaps TRBD1 (7 bases). This CDR3 region has 11 residues. In germline, CDR1 is LNHDA, CDR2 SQIVND (reference sequence). Trimming stripped 10 bases from V and 4 bases from J, with 11 bases between.